This TCR beta chain appears in the sequencing data of a study of cytomegalovirus exposure and HLA in healthy donors. A multiplex PCR was run with 60 Vbeta primers and 13 Jbeta primers. The repertoire was sequenced with immunoSEQ multiplex PCR; TCRdb's copy has only in-frame clones and lacks some. The sample shows 150,000 to 200,000 clones, more than 65% of them seen only once. The sample holds a few counts of this clone. J gave up 2 bases and V 3 bases, and 7 bases lay outside the gene matches. This CDR3 is 17 amino acids long. CDR1 and CDR2 (germline): SGHTA, FQGNSA. The chain employs TRBV7-2 and TRBJ2-3; 11 bases align to TRBD2. The receptor's source is a man between 18 and 29 years old in good health and CMV-seropositive. The sequenced sample consisted of PBMCs. CDR3: CASSFRLAGPSTDTQYF. The CDR3, as DNA: TGTGCCAGCAGCTTTAGACTAGCGGGACCTTCCACAGATACGCAGTATTTT.